The entry that follows covers one TCR beta chain sequence. V was trimmed by 0 bases and J by 7 bases, leaving 19 bases between them. The germline V gene encodes CDR1 SGHRS and CDR2 YFSETQ. This CDR3 is built from 17 residues. These data originate in a study of blood T cell repertoires in COVID-19. Study context: Collection of acute and convalescent COVID-19 samples took place in the United States, Italy and Spain. Sample material is recorded as cDNA or gDNA derived from T cells, B-cell-depleted T cells, or PBMCs.

TCRdb keeps only in-frame clones here, not all; method: immunoSEQ multiplex PCR. The sample includes 100,000 or so clones, around 88% of them seen just once. The sequenced sample consisted of peripheral blood. The sequence was obtained from a man aged 55-75 years with acute or convalescent COVID-19. The V gene is TRBV5-1, the J gene TRBJ1-4, with a possible D match to TRBD1 (6 bases). As DNA, the CDR3 is TGCGCCAGCAGCTTGGCCTCATCAGGACAGCGACTTGAAAAACTGTTTTTT. Translating it yields CASSLASSGQRLEKLFF.